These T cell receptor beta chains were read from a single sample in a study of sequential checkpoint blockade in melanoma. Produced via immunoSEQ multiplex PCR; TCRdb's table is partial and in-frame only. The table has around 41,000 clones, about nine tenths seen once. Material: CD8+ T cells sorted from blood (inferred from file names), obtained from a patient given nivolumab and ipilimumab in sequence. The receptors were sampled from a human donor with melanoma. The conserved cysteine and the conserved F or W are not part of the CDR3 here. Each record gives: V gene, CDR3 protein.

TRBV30,AWSVRQGMGEQY
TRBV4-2,ASSQVQGKLETQY
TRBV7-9,ASSTGNTEAF
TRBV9,ASSAPSREDEQF
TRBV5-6,ASSLAAGTGSTGELF
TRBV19,ASSIGRKNTEAF
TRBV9,ASSPEAGGPYEQY
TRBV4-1,ASSQQLAGVRETQY
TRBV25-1,ASSSYLGTGNEKLF
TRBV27,ASSFQQISSYNEQF
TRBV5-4,ASSPLAGEQF
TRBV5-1,ASSLAGTGGLADPYNEQF
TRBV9,ASSPRVGGNTIY
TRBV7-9,ASSLPPGLAYNEQF
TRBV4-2,ASSHRLDGTQY
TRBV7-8,ASRLGETQY
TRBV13,ASSGADQPQH
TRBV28,ASSFSSIYEQY
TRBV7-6,ASSRGASGPGLTYNEQF
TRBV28,ASTSRQGGYGYT
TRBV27,ASSPPPSGSDNEQF
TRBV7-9,ASSPRQGVSSYEQY
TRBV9,ASSPEGVETQY
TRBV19,ASNLGGVDEQF
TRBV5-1,ASSLVRTGGNNSPLH